The 21 T cell receptor beta chains presented below share a single source sample, sequenced in a study of cytotoxic CD8 clonotypes in ibrutinib-treated CLL. Using immunoSEQ multiplex PCR, the repertoire was profiled, and TCRdb retains in-frame clones only, with some absent. The data contain some 160,000 clones, 70% to 85% of them singletons. Sequenced material: PBMCs, taken after 12 months of ibrutinib treatment. The source of these receptors is a human donor with chronic lymphocytic leukemia.

This rearrangement joins TRBV7-9 to TRBJ1-2; the D gene is possibly TRBD1 (6 bases). CDR3 length: 13 amino acids. Germline V gene data show CDR1 as SEHNR and CDR2 as FQNEAQ (reference sequence). V gave up 5 bases and J gave up 4 bases, with 11 bases separating them. This chain's CDR3 is CASSPGTLYGYTF. The CDR3 DNA sequence: TGTGCCAGCAGCCCCGGGACACTCTATGGCTACACCTTC.

The chain combines TRBV5-1 with TRBJ2-7; D perhaps matches TRBD2 (5 bases). V lost 5 bases, J lost 2 bases, and 11 bases lay in between. Looked up from germline, CDR1 is SGHRS and CDR2 is YFSETQ. CDR3 size: 13 residues. This CDR3 is CASRESGPYEQYF. CDR3 DNA sequence: TGCGCCAGCAGGGAAAGCGGACCCTACGAGCAGTACTTC.

The rearrangement links TRBV5-1 to TRBJ1-6, with a weak D call TRBD1 (6 bases). With 4 bases removed from V and 0 bases from J, the gap between germline ends came to 11 bases. Germline V gives CDR1 SGHRS, CDR2 YFSETQ. This CDR3 region has 16 residues. The CDR3 DNA reads TGCGCCAGCAGCGCCACAGGGAGCTCCTATAATTCACCCCTCCACTTT. Residues: CASSATGSSYNSPLHF.

The chain has TRBV28 and TRBJ2-5; TRBD2 agrees at 8 bases. The trim removed 5 bases at V and 7 bases at J, leaving 9 bases unmatched. There are 14 residues in the CDR3. Germline CDR1 is MDHEN and CDR2 is SYDVKM. CDR3 sequence reads: CASSSGGGFLTQYF. The DNA of the CDR3 is TGTGCCAGCAGTAGCGGGGGCGGATTTTTGACCCAGTACTTC.

The V and J genes are TRBV13 and TRBJ2-7; D possibly corresponds to TRBD1 (6 bases). The germline gives CDR1 PRHDT, CDR2 FYEKMQ (reference sequence). CDR3 length: 14 amino acids. V shed 4 bases and J shed 2 bases, with 12 bases lying between them. In DNA, the CDR3 is TGTGCCAGCAGCTCCATAAACAGGGCCTACGAGCAGTACTTC. It translates to CASSSINRAYEQYF.

This chain connects TRBV7-2 to TRBJ1-4; D remains unclear. V shed 5 bases and J shed 8 bases, with 18 bases lying between them. Germline lookup yields CDR1 SGHTA and CDR2 FQGNSA. The CDR3 totals 15 residues. CDR3 sequence reads: CASSPSQIQSEKLFF. CDR3 bases: TGTGCCAGCAGCCCTTCACAGATCCAATCCGAAAAACTGTTTTTT.

The chain carries TRBV5-1 and TRBJ2-2; perhaps D is TRBD1 or TRBD2 (5 bases each). V dropped 0 bases and J dropped 6 bases, with 12 bases sitting between them. The CDR3 length is 15 residues. The germline CDR1 and CDR2 sequences are SGHRS and YFSETQ. This chain's CDR3 is CASSLAGWGSGELFF. CDR3 in DNA: TGCGCCAGCAGCTTGGCAGGTTGGGGGTCCGGGGAGCTGTTTTTT.

The V gene is TRBV4-1, the J gene TRBJ2-2; the D gene could be TRBD1 or TRBD2 (5 bases each). This CDR3 is 16 amino acids long. V was cut by 0 bases and J by 6 bases, with 14 bases left in between. Germline V gene data show CDR1 as MGHRA and CDR2 as YSYEKL. CDR3 sequence: CASSQEVEGMAGELFF. The DNA for the CDR3 is TGCGCCAGCAGCCAAGAGGTAGAGGGGATGGCCGGGGAGCTGTTTTTT.

The V call is TRBV30, the J call TRBJ1-2; D not resolved. CDR3 length: 11 residues. CDR1 is GTSNPN, CDR2 SVGIG, per germline (reference sequence). Trimming took 2 bases from V and 4 from J, leaving 5 bases between them. The CDR3 DNA follows: TGTGCCTGGAGTCAGCGCTATGGCTACACCTTC. Its translation is CAWSQRYGYTF.

This clone was picked up a small number of times. The genes are TRBV29-1 and TRBJ1-1; D ambiguous. CDR3 length: 12 amino acids. Germline V lookup: CDR1 SQVTM, CDR2 ANQGSEA. Trimming removed 1 base from V and 4 bases from J, with 7 bases in between. The CDR3 nucleotides are TGCAGCGTTGAAGGGGCGGGCACTGAAGCTTTCTTT. It codes for CSVEGAGTEAFF.

The rearrangement links TRBV20-1 to TRBJ2-5; perhaps TRBD2 as D (5 bases). The V end lost 5 bases, the J end lost 5 bases, and 6 bases lay between the germline ends. Per germline, CDR1 DFQATT and CDR2 SNEGSKA (reference sequence). This CDR3 spans 10 amino acids. CDR3 in DNA: TGCAGTGCTGAGCGGGAGACCCAGTACTTC. This translates into CSAERETQYF.

This clone was picked up one time. The rearrangement uses TRBV2 and TRBJ2-7; D unresolved. CDR3 size: 14 residues. Germline CDR1 and CDR2: SNHLY and FYNNEI. Trimming took off 4 bases at V and 0 bases at J, with 10 bases between the two ends. CDR3 in DNA: TGTGCCAGCAGTGTTCCCGCTGTCTCCTACGAGCAGTACTTC. Amino acids: CASSVPAVSYEQYF.

This chain connects TRBV7-2 to TRBJ1-5, with no clear D. Germline CDR1 reads SGHTA; CDR2 reads FQGNSA. CDR3 size: 14 residues. The V and J ends lost 1 base and 0 bases respectively, with 4 bases between them. The CDR3 bases are TGTGCCAGCAGCTTAGAATATAGCAATCAGCCCCAGCATTTT. The encoded protein is CASSLEYSNQPQHF.

This clone was seen more than once but under ten times. The chain recombines TRBV2 with TRBJ1-5; maybe TRBD1 (5 bases). This CDR3 has 13 residues. Trimming left V 7 bases short and J 4 bases short, with 11 bases between. Germline V lookup: CDR1 SNHLY, CDR2 FYNNEI. The CDR3: CASTSEGNQPQHF. CDR3 sequence (DNA): TGTGCCAGCACGTCGGAGGGGAATCAGCCCCAGCATTTT. The whole variable domain, filled in from reference TRBV2 and TRBJ1-5, reads EPEVTQTPSHQVTQMGQEVILRCVPISNHLYFYWYRQILGQKVEFLVSFYNNEISEKSEIFDDQFSVERPDGSNFTLKIRSTKLEDSAMYFCASTSEGNQPQHFGDGTRLSIL.

J is TRBJ2-7 and V is TRBV28, with D unclear. The CDR3 is 17 residues long. The V gene's germline CDR1 is MDHEN and CDR2 SYDVKM. Trimming took 2 bases from V and 2 from J, leaving 19 bases between them. DNA for the CDR3: TGTGCCAGCAGTTTAGTCCCCCTAGGGCGCGGAACCTACGAGCAGTACTTC. Translated, it gives CASSLVPLGRGTYEQYF.

The chain is built from TRBV6-5 and TRBJ2-2, with D possibly being TRBD1 (5 bases). V was clipped by 3 bases and J by 4 bases, with 6 bases between them. Germline V gives CDR1 MNHEY, CDR2 SVGAGI. The CDR3 runs 13 residues. CDR3 amino acids: CASSYRGTGELFF. In DNA form, the CDR3 reads TGTGCCAGCAGTTATAGGGGCACCGGGGAGCTGTTTTTT.

CDR3 loop: CASSQDFSGTDTQYF. The CDR3 DNA reads TGTGCCAGCAGCCAAGATTTTTCTGGAACAGATACGCAGTATTTT. The genes are TRBV4-2 and TRBJ2-3; D remains ambiguous. Deletions cut 0 bases from V and 3 bases from J, with 10 bases between. The germline CDR1 and CDR2 sequences are LGHNA and YNFKEQ. The CDR3 runs to 15 residues.

The V call is TRBV27, the J call TRBJ1-5, with TRBD1 identical over 7 bases. This CDR3 spans 15 amino acids. V lost 5 bases, J lost 9 bases, and 13 bases stayed unmatched. The germline V gene has CDR1 MNHEY and CDR2 SMNVEV (reference sequence). This CDR3 is CASSNGQVMMGPQHF. The CDR3 DNA is TGTGCCAGCAGTAACGGACAGGTCATGATGGGGCCCCAGCATTTT.

V usage is TRBV11-2 and J usage is TRBJ1-1; D ambiguous. With 3 bases removed from V and 1 base from J, the gap between germline ends came to 15 bases. Germline CDR1 reads SGHAT; CDR2 reads FQNNGV. The CDR3 extends over 16 amino acids. CDR3 residues: CASSFTPGTQNTEAFF. The DNA for the CDR3 is TGTGCCAGCAGCTTCACCCCGGGCACCCAGAACACTGAAGCTTTCTTT.

The J gene is TRBJ2-4, the V gene TRBV30, with 15 positions matching TRBD2. Germline V gene lookup returns CDR1 GTSNPN and CDR2 SVGIG (reference sequence). V lost 1 base to trimming and J lost 9 bases; unmatched junction nucleotides: 4. This CDR3 contains 15 residues. The CDR3 nucleotides read TGTGCCTGGAGTGGGACTAGCGGGGGGGCGGGCATTCAGTACTTC. Translating gives CAWSGTSGGAGIQYF.

V usage is TRBV5-1 and J usage is TRBJ2-5; 9 nucleotides align to TRBD2. Germline-derived CDR1 and CDR2 are SGHRS and YFSETQ. This CDR3 has 18 amino acids. Trimming cost V 4 bases and J 2 bases; bases outside gene matches: 15. The DNA for the CDR3 is TGCGCCAGCAGCACCGTAGGGCCTAGCGGGACGAATCAAGAGACCCAGTACTTC. Its translation is CASSTVGPSGTNQETQYF.